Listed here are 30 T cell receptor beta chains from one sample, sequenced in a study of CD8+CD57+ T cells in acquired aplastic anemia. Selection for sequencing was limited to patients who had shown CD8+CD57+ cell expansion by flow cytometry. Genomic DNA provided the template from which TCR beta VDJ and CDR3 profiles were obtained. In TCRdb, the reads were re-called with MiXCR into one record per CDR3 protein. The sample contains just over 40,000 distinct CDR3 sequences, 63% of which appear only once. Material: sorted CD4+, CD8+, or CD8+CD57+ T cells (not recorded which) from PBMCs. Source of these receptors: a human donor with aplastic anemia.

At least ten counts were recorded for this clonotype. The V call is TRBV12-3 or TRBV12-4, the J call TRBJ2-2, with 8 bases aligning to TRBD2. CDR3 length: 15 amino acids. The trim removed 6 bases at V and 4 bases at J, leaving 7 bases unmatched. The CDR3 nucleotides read TGTGCCAGCAGCGGGACTAGTCTGAGCACCGGGGAGCTGTTTTTT. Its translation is CASSGTSLSTGELFF.

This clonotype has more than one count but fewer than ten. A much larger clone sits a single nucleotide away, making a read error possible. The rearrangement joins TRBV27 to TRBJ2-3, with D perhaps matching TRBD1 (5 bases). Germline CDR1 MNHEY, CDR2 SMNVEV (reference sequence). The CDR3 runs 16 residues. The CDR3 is CASSLRVGSNTGTQYF. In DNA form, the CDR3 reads TGTGCCAGCAGTTTAAGGGTTGGTTCAAACACAGGTACGCAGTATTTT.

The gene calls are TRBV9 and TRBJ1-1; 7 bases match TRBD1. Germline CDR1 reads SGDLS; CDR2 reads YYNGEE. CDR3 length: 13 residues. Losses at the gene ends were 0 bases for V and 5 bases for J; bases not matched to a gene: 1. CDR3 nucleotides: TGTGCCAGCAGCGTAGACAGGGGAACTGAAGCTTTCTTT. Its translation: CASSVDRGTEAFF. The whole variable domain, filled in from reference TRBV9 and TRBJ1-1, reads DSGVTQTPKHLITATGQRVTLRCSPRSGDLSVYWYQQSLDQGLQFLIQYYNGEERAKGNILERFSAQQFPDLHSELNLSSLELGDSALYFCASSVDRGTEAFFGQGTRLTVV.

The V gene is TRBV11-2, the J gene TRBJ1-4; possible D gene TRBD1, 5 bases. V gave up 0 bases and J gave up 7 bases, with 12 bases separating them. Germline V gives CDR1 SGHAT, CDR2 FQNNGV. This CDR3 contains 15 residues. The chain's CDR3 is CASSLDTGRSEKLFF. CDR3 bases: TGTGCCAGCAGCTTAGACACAGGTCGAAGTGAAAAACTGTTTTTT.

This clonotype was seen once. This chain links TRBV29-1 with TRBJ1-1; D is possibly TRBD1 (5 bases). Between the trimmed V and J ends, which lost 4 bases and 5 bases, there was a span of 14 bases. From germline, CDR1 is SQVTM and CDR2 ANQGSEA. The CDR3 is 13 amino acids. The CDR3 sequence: CSVVLGPGTEAFF. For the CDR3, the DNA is TGCAGCGTTGTATTGGGGCCTGGGACTGAAGCTTTCTTT.

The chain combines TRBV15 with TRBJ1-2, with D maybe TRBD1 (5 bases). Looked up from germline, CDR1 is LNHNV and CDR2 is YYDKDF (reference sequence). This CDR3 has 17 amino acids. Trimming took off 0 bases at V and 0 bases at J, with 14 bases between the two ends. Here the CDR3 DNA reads TGTGCCACCAGCAGAGATCTGGGGCAGCAGACTAACTATGGCTACACCTTC. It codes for CATSRDLGQQTNYGYTF.

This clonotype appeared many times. CDR3 nucleotides: TGTGCCAGCAGCTTAGCGGAGGGACTAGCGGACACCTTACATTTCTACGAGCAGTACTTC. Translation gives CASSLAEGLADTLHFYEQYF. The chain is built from TRBV7-2 and TRBJ2-7, with 11 positions matching TRBD2. With V trimmed by 0 bases and J by 3 bases, 16 bases remained unmatched. CDR1 and CDR2 from the germline V gene are SGHTA and FQGNSA. The CDR3 sequence is 20 residues long.

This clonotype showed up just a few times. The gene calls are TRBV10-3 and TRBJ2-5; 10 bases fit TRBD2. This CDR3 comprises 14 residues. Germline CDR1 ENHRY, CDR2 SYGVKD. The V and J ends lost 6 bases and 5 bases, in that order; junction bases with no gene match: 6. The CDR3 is CAIRRAGGLETQYF. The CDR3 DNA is TGTGCCATCAGGAGAGCGGGGGGGCTGGAGACCCAGTACTTC.

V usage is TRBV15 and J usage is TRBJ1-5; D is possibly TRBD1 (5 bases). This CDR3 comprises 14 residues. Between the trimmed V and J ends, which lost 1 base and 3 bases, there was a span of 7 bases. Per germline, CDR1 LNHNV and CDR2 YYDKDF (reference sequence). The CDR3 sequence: CATSRGTLNQPQHF. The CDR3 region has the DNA TGTGCCACCAGCAGAGGGACACTCAATCAGCCCCAGCATTTT.

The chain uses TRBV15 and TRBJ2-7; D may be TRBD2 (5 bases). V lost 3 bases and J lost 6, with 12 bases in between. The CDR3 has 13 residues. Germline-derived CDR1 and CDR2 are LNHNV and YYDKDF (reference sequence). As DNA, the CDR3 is TGTGCCACCAGCAGCCCCTCGAGGGTCGAGCAGTACTTC. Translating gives CATSSPSRVEQYF.

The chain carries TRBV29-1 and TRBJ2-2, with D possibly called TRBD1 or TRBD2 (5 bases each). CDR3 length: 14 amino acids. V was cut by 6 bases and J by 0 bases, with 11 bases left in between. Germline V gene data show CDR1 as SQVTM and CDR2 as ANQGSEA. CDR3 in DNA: TGCAGCGTGTATGAGGGACCGAACACCGGGGAGCTGTTTTTT. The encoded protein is CSVYEGPNTGELFF.

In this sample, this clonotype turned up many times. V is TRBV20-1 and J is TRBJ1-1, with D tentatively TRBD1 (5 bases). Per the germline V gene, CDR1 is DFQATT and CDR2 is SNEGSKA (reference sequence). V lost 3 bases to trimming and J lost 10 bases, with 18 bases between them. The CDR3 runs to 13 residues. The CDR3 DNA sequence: TGCAGTGCTAGTCGGGGCCCGGGTAAGGTAGCTTTCTTT. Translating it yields CSASRGPGKVAFF.

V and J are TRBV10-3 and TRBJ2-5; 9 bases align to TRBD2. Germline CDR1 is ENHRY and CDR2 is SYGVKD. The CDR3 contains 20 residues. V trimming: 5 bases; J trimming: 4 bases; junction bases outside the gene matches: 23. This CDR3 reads CAISRDLAGRSHGSGETQYF. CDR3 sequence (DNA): TGTGCCATCAGTAGGGATCTAGCGGGGAGATCACATGGCTCGGGAGAGACCCAGTACTTC.

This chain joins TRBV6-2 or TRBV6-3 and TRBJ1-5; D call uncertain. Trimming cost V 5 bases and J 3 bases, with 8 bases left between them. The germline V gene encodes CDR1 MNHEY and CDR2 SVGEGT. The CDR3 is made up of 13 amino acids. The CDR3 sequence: CASSNRDNQPQHF. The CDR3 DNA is TGTGCCAGCAGTAACCGGGACAATCAGCCCCAGCATTTT.

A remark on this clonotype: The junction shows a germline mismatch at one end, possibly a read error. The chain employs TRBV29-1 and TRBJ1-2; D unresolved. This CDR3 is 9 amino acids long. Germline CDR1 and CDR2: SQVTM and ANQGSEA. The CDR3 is CSVAGPQAF. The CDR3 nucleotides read TGCAGCGTTGCTGGCCCTCAGGCCTTC. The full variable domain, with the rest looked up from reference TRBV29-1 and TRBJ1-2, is SAVISQKPSRDICQRGTSLTIQCQVDSQVTMMFWYRQQPGQSLTLIATANQGSEATYESGFVIDKFPISRPNLTFSTLTVSNMSPEDSSIYLCSVAGPQAFGSGTRLTVV.

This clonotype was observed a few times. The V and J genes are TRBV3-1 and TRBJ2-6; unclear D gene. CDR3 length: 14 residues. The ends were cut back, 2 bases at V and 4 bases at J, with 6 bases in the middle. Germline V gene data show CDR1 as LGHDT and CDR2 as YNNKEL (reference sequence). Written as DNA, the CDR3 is TGTGCCAGCAGCCAAAGAGCGGGGGCCAACGTCCTGACTTTC. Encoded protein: CASSQRAGANVLTF.

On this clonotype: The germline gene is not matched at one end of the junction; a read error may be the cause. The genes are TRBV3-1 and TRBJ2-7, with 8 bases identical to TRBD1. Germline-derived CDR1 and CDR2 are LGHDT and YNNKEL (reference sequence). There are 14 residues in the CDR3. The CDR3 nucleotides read TGTGTCAGCGCCTCACAGGGGGAATTGTACGAGCAGTACTTC. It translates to CVSASQGELYEQYF.

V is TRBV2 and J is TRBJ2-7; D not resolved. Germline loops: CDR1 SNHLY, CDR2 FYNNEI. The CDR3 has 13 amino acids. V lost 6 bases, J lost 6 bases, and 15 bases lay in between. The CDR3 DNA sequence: TGTGCCAGCAGCGTAGTGCCGGGTGGCGAGCAGTACTTC. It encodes CASSVVPGGEQYF.

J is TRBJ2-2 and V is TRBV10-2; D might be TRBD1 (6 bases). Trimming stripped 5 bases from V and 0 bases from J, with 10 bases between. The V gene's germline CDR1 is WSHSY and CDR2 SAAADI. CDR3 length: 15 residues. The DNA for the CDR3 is TGCGCCAGCAGTACCGGGACACCGAACACCGGGGAGCTGTTTTTT. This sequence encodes CASSTGTPNTGELFF.

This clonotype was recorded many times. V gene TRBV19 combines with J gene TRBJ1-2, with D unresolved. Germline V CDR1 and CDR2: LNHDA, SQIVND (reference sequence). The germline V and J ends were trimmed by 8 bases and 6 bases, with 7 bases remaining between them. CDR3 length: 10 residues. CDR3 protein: CASSGHGYTF. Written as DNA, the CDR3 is TGTGCCAGTTCCGGTCATGGCTACACCTTC.

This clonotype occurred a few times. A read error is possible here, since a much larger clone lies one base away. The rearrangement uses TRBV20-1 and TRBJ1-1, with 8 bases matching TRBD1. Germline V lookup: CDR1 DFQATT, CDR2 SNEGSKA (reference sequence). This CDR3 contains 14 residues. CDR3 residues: CGARETGEKTEAFF. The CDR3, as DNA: TGCGGTGCTAGGGAGACAGGGGAGAAAACTGAAGCTTTCTTT.

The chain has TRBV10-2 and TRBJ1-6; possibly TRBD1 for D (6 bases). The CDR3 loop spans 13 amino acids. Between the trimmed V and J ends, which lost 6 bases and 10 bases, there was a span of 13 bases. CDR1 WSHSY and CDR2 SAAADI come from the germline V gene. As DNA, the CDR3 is TGCGCCAGCAGGCTGGACAGCAACTCACCCCTCCACTTT. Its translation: CASRLDSNSPLHF.

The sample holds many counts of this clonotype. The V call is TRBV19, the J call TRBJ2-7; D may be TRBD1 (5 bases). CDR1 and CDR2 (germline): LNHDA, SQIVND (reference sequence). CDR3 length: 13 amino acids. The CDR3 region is CATAWGGSYEQYF. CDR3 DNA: TGTGCAACCGCCTGGGGCGGCTCCTACGAGCAGTACTTC.

The CDR3 nucleotides are TGTGCCGTCGCCCTTCCCAATGGGGGAGGGCCTACAGATACGCAGTATTTT. It codes for CAVALPNGGGPTDTQYF. J is TRBJ2-3 and V is TRBV24-1; 7 nucleotides line up with TRBD2. Germline CDR1 reads KGHDR; CDR2 reads SFDVKD. There are 17 residues in the CDR3. V lost 12 bases to trimming and J lost 3 bases; unmatched junction nucleotides: 20.

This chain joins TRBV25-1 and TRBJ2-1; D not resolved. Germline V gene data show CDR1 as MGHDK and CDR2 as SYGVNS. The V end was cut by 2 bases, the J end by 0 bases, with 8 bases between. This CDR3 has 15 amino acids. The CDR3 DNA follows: TGTGCCAGCAGTGAAACAAGACGCTCCTACAATGAGCAGTTCTTC. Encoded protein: CASSETRRSYNEQFF.

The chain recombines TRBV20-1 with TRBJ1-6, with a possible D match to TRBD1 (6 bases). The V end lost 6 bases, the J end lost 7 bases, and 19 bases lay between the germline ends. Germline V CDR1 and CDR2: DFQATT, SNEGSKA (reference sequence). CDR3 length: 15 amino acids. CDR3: CSASVATGLNSPLHF. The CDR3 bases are TGCAGTGCCAGTGTCGCGACAGGATTGAATTCACCCCTCCACTTT.

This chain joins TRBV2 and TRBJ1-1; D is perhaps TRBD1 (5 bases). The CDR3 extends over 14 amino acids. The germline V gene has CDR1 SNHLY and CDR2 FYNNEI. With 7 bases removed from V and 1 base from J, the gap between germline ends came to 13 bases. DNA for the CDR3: TGTGCCAGCACTGGCCGAGACAGGAACACTGAAGCTTTCTTT. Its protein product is CASTGRDRNTEAFF. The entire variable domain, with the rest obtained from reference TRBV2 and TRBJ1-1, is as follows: EPEVTQTPSHQVTQMGQEVILRCVPISNHLYFYWYRQILGQKVEFLVSFYNNEISEKSEIFDDQFSVERPDGSNFTLKIRSTKLEDSAMYFCASTGRDRNTEAFFGQGTRLTVV.

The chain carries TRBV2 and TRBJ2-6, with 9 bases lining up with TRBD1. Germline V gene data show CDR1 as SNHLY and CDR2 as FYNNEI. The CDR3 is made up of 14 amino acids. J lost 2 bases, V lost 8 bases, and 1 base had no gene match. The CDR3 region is CASGTGTGANVLTF. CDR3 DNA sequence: TGTGCCAGCGGGACAGGGACTGGGGCCAACGTCCTGACTTTC. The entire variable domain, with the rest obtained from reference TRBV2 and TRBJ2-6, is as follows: EPEVTQTPSHQVTQMGQEVILRCVPISNHLYFYWYRQILGQKVEFLVSFYNNEISEKSEIFDDQFSVERPDGSNFTLKIRSTKLEDSAMYFCASGTGTGANVLTFGAGSRLTVL.

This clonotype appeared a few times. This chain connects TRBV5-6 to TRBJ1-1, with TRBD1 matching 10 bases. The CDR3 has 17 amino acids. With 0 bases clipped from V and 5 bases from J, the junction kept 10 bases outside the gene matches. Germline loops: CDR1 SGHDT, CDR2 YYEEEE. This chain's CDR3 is CASSLASRDRGGTEAFF. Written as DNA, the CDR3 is TGTGCCAGCAGCTTGGCCAGCCGGGACAGGGGAGGTACTGAAGCTTTCTTT.

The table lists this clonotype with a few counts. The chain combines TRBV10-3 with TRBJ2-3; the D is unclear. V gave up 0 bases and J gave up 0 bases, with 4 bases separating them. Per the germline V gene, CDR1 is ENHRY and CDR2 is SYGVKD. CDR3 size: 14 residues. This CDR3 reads CAISESYSTDTQYF. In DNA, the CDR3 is TGTGCCATCAGTGAGTCGTACAGCACAGATACGCAGTATTTT.